These 20 T cell receptor beta chains were sequenced from one sample in a study of blood T cell repertoires in COVID-19. Produced via immunoSEQ multiplex PCR; TCRdb's table is partial and in-frame only. The sample comprises around 64,000 clones, 80% to 90% of which are singletons, and approximately 10% rests with the top ten. The sequenced sample consisted of peripheral blood. These receptors were taken from a woman aged 18-29 years with acute or convalescent COVID-19.

The chain uses TRBV5-1 and TRBJ2-6; possible D gene TRBD2, 5 bases. CDR1 is SGHRS and CDR2 is YFSETQ in the germline V gene. With 5 bases removed from V and 8 bases from J, the gap between germline ends came to 20 bases. This CDR3 has 16 residues. The chain's CDR3 is CASRSLVGIAPNVLTF. The CDR3, as DNA: TGCGCCAGCAGATCTCTAGTCGGGATCGCGCCCAACGTCCTGACTTTC. Full variable domain (remainder filled in from reference TRBV5-1 and TRBJ2-6): KAGVTQTPRYLIKTRGQQVTLSCSPISGHRSVSWYQQTPGQGLQFLFEYFSETQRNKGNFPGRFSGRQFSNSRSEMNVSTLELGDSALYLCASRSLVGIAPNVLTFGAGSRLTVL.

The chain employs TRBV11-2 and TRBJ2-7; 10 nucleotides align to TRBD1. The junction had 3 bases not matched to a gene; V was cut back by 5 bases and J by 2 bases. There are 14 residues in the CDR3. The germline CDR1 and CDR2 sequences are SGHAT and FQNNGV. The CDR3 DNA reads TGTGCCAGCAGCATCGGGACAGGGGCCTACGAGCAGTACTTC. Amino acids: CASSIGTGAYEQYF.

The CDR3 reads CASSLVQYSTDTQYF. The CDR3 nucleotides are TGTGCCAGCAGCTTAGTACAGTACAGCACAGATACGCAGTATTTT. The V gene is TRBV7-9, the J gene TRBJ2-3; the D is unclear. The CDR3 has 15 amino acids. The germline V and J ends were trimmed by 1 base and 0 bases, with 8 bases remaining between them. CDR1 and CDR2 from the germline V gene are SEHNR and FQNEAQ (reference sequence).

This chain joins TRBV19 and TRBJ1-2; D is perhaps TRBD1 (6 bases). Trimming cost V 0 bases and J 6 bases, with 14 bases left between them. Germline lookup yields CDR1 LNHDA and CDR2 SQIVND (reference sequence). The CDR3 extends over 15 amino acids. As DNA, the CDR3 is TGTGCCAGTAGTATAGACTCTGGACAGCCTAATGGCTACACCTTC. It specifies CASSIDSGQPNGYTF.

The CDR3 region has the DNA TGTGCCAGTCCTAGGCCGGGACTAGGAGACGAGCAGTTCTTC. It yields the protein CASPRPGLGDEQFF. The chain couples TRBV7-9 to TRBJ2-1; TRBD2 matches at 8 bases. Germline CDR1 is SEHNR and CDR2 is FQNEAQ (reference sequence). V was pared by 9 bases and J by 10 bases, with 14 bases of the junction left unmatched. The CDR3 contains 14 residues.

The rearrangement joins TRBV11-2 to TRBJ1-2; 8 bases match TRBD1. Germline lookup yields CDR1 SGHAT and CDR2 FQNNGV. The length of the CDR3 is 16 residues. Germline trimming cut 6 bases from V and 1 base from J; bases unmatched to any gene: 10. Here the CDR3 DNA reads TGTGCCAGCAGTTGGGACAGGATAGATCTTAACTATGGCTACACCTTC. It translates to CASSWDRIDLNYGYTF. Supplemented by reference TRBV11-2 and TRBJ1-2, the full variable domain reads EAGVAQSPRYKIIEKRQSVAFWCNPISGHATLYWYQQILGQGPKLLIQFQNNGVVDDSQLPKDRFSAERLKGVDSTLKIQPAKLEDSAVYLCASSWDRIDLNYGYTFGSGTRLTVV.

This clone was seen once. CDR3 loop: CAISEEATGSGEQFF. The CDR3 region has the DNA TGTGCCATCAGTGAAGAAGCGACGGGGAGTGGTGAGCAGTTCTTC. The rearrangement joins TRBV10-3 to TRBJ2-1; perhaps TRBD2 as D (5 bases). The V gene lost 3 bases and the J gene lost 9 bases, with 18 bases spanning the gap. The V gene's germline CDR1 is ENHRY and CDR2 SYGVKD. CDR3 length equals 15 residues.

The rearrangement uses TRBV5-1 and TRBJ1-1; D ambiguous. The CDR3 runs 14 residues. The germline V gene encodes CDR1 SGHRS and CDR2 YFSETQ. V was shortened by 4 bases and J by 1 base, with 11 bases between the two germline ends. DNA for the CDR3: TGCGCCAGCAGCCCCGTGGCAGAGAACACTGAAGCTTTCTTT. Its protein is CASSPVAENTEAFF.

The rearrangement links TRBV10-3 to TRBJ2-5; tentative D call: TRBD2 (5 bases). From germline, CDR1 is ENHRY and CDR2 SYGVKD. This CDR3 has 17 residues. The V gene lost 6 bases and the J gene lost 1 base, with 21 bases spanning the gap. The CDR3 region has the DNA TGTGCCATCAGCGGAGGACCCCGAGGGTTTTCCCAAGAGACCCAGTACTTC. Amino acids: CAISGGPRGFSQETQYF.

V is TRBV5-1 and J is TRBJ1-2; D call uncertain. Trimming removed 0 bases at V and 8 bases at J, with 11 bases between. The CDR3 sequence is 13 residues long. Germline V gives CDR1 SGHRS, CDR2 YFSETQ. The CDR3 bases are TGCGCCAGCAGCTTGGACGGGTGGAAGGGCTACACCTTC. Its protein product is CASSLDGWKGYTF. Full variable domain (outside the CDR3, taken from reference TRBV5-1 and TRBJ1-2): KAGVTQTPRYLIKTRGQQVTLSCSPISGHRSVSWYQQTPGQGLQFLFEYFSETQRNKGNFPGRFSGRQFSNSRSEMNVSTLELGDSALYLCASSLDGWKGYTFGSGTRLTVV.

This sequence joins TRBV28 and TRBJ1-5, with 12 bases identical to TRBD1. The V gene's germline CDR1 is MDHEN and CDR2 SYDVKM. This CDR3 contains 16 residues. The trim removed 5 bases at V and 5 bases at J, leaving 7 bases unmatched. The CDR3 reads CASSLRDRGLHQPQHF. DNA of the CDR3: TGTGCCAGCAGTCTCCGGGACAGGGGGCTTCATCAGCCCCAGCATTTT.

In its sample, this clone was seen a few times. The V call is TRBV18, the J call TRBJ2-5; a possible D gene is TRBD1 (5 bases). The CDR3 sequence is 14 residues long. CDR1 KGHSH and CDR2 LQKENI come from the germline V gene. Trimming took 2 bases from V and 3 from J, leaving 10 bases between them. CDR3 amino acids: CASSPRPTEETQYF. CDR3 nucleotide sequence: TGTGCCAGCTCACCAAGGCCGACAGAAGAGACCCAGTACTTC.

V gene TRBV4-1 combines with J gene TRBJ2-2; 11 nucleotides line up with TRBD2. Germline V CDR1 and CDR2: MGHRA, YSYEKL. This CDR3 contains 15 residues. V dropped 3 bases and J dropped 7; count of bases not matched to a gene: 4. The CDR3 sequence is CASSQVLAGGGELFF. CDR3 in DNA: TGCGCCAGCAGCCAGGTCCTAGCGGGGGGCGGGGAGCTGTTTTTT.

CDR3 sequence reads: CASSDLSGTMNTEAFF. In DNA form, the CDR3 reads TGCGCCAGCAGTGATCTTAGCGGGACAATGAACACTGAAGCTTTCTTT. The chain employs TRBV10-2 and TRBJ1-1; a possible D gene is TRBD1 (6 bases). Germline values: CDR1 WSHSY, CDR2 SAAADI. The CDR3 extends over 16 amino acids. Between the trimmed V and J ends, which lost 3 bases and 0 bases, there was a span of 14 bases.

Only a few counts were recorded for this clone. The chain combines TRBV6-2 or TRBV6-3 with TRBJ2-4; 11 bases line up with TRBD2. J lost 0 bases, V lost 4 bases, and 17 bases had no gene match. Germline values: CDR1 MNHEY, CDR2 SVGEGT. The CDR3 is 21 amino acids. The CDR3 region is CASSFPTSGISVILAKNIQYF. The CDR3 region has the DNA TGTGCCAGCAGTTTCCCGACTAGCGGGATAAGCGTTATACTAGCCAAAAACATTCAGTACTTC.

The chain links TRBV6-5 to TRBJ1-5, with D possibly TRBD1 on 6 matching bases. Trimming took off 6 bases at V and 4 bases at J, with 7 bases between the two ends. Germline loops: CDR1 MNHEY, CDR2 SVGAGI. The CDR3 extends over 12 amino acids. The CDR3 DNA follows: TGTGCCAGCAGACAGGGAAATCAGCCCCAGCATTTT. This codes for CASRQGNQPQHF.

This chain uses TRBV30 with TRBJ1-6; 8 bases line up with TRBD1. V dropped 3 bases and J dropped 8; count of bases not matched to a gene: 3. Germline lookup yields CDR1 GTSNPN and CDR2 SVGIG (reference sequence). The CDR3 is made up of 13 amino acids. The CDR3 is CAWRPGQDSPLHF. In nucleotides, the CDR3 is TGTGCCTGGAGACCGGGACAGGATTCACCCCTCCACTTT.

The chain links TRBV23-1 to TRBJ2-1; tentatively, D is TRBD2 (5 bases). TRBV23-1 falls under the ORF class, with uncertain function. The CDR3 consists of 16 residues. Trimming left V 3 bases short and J 5 bases short, with 17 bases between. The CDR3 region has the DNA TGCGCCAGCAGTCATTCGATCGGGATATTCCACAATGAGCAGTTCTTC. Translating gives CASSHSIGIFHNEQFF.

The chain is built from TRBV5-1 and TRBJ2-1, with D possibly matching TRBD2 (5 bases). This CDR3 region has 16 residues. Germline V CDR1 and CDR2: SGHRS, YFSETQ. V lost 0 bases, J lost 2 bases, and 12 bases lay in between. The CDR3 DNA is TGCGCCAGCAGCTTGGTTTCGGGGTTCGCCTACAATGAGCAGTTCTTC. Translation: CASSLVSGFAYNEQFF.

This chain connects TRBV4-1 to TRBJ1-5; D ambiguous. Trimming pared 1 base from V and 5 bases from J, leaving 12 bases between. This CDR3 comprises 15 residues. Germline V gives CDR1 MGHRA, CDR2 YSYEKL. CDR3: CASSQVVQTHQPQHF. The CDR3, as DNA: TGCGCCAGCAGCCAAGTCGTACAGACCCATCAGCCCCAGCATTTT.